Many counts were recorded for the clone carrying this T cell receptor beta chain. The CDR3 has 14 amino acids. Germline assignment: CDR1 SGHTA and CDR2 FQGNSA. Trimming took 3 bases from V and 0 from J, leaving 8 bases between them. These data are taken from a study of T cells after yellow fever vaccination. Study at large: Libraries from low-cell-number fractions were prepared with the SMART-Seq v4 Ultra Low Input RNA kit.

TCRdb re-called the 5' RACE reads with MiXCR, one entry per CDR3 protein. The top ten clones hold under 3.5% of a sample with a few hundred thousand distinct CDR3 sequences, 2.5% to 3.5% of them seen once. The gene calls are TRBV7-2 and TRBJ2-5, with D perhaps matching TRBD2 (5 bases). This TCR was sampled from a man between 18 and 29 years old who received the YFV17D yellow fever vaccine. Specimen: CD4+ T cells sorted from PBMCs, collected 10 days after the yellow fever booster vaccination. The CDR3 sequence is CASSFRGYQETQYF. The CDR3 nucleotides are TGTGCCAGCAGCTTTCGCGGGTACCAAGAGACCCAGTACTTC.